This T cell receptor beta chain is from a study of human T cells and chemical hapten exposure. The CDR3 spans 15 residues. CDR1 is MNHEY, CDR2 SVGEGT, per germline. The ends lost 5 bases at V and 7 bases at J; junction bases unmatched: 13. On this clonotype itself: Its antigen is unknown.

Study outcomes and limitations: Sensitization with DPC brought no change to TCRs above 1 in 1000 in frequency.

Time point reported: healthy volunteer bleed at 6 weeks. Sequencing started from total RNA isolated from unfractionated whole blood. The library tagged each cDNA molecule with unique molecular identifiers. Original processing notes: Samples had a median of about 95,000 TCRs, ranging roughly 20,000 to 750,000. TCRdb re-analysed the RACE reads in MiXCR, keeping a single row per CDR3 protein. TCRdb, not the original authors, processed these V and J calls. The repertoire holds approximately 79,000 distinct CDR3 sequences, over 8.5% seen once, with over 1.5% in the top ten. Input material: whole blood. V is TRBV6-2 or TRBV6-3 and J is TRBJ1-2, with 7 bases fitting TRBD1. The sequence derives from a male donor in good health. Some clones in this sample may be carry-over from other donors' samples. The CDR3 loop is CASSRDRDSVAGYTF. Here the CDR3 DNA reads TGTGCCAGCAGTCGAGACCGGGACAGTGTGGCTGGCTACACCTTC.